The 25 T cell receptor beta chains presented below share a single source sample, sequenced in a study of T cells in women clearing cervical HPV infection. Produced via immunoSEQ multiplex PCR; TCRdb's table is partial and in-frame only. This listing includes roughly 30,000 clones. The sequenced material came from blood buffy coat. The receptors stem from a woman aged 18 to 75 with a cervical HPV16 infection that either progressed to CIN3+ or cleared (not recorded which).

Of note for this clone: The DNA ends 3 residues before the CDR3 does, and the rest of the CDR3 is filled in from the germline J gene. The rearrangement joins TRBV20-1 to TRBJ1-2; 9 bases align to TRBD1. This CDR3 has 13 residues. V gave up 3 bases and J gave up 6 bases; unmatched junction bases: 5. Germline CDR1 is DFQATT and CDR2 is SNEGSKA (reference sequence). The CDR3: CSARTTGGHGYTF. The covered CDR3 bases are TGCAGTGCTAGGACGACAGGGGGGCATGGC.

Notes on this clone: The CDR3 end lies 3 residues beyond the end of the read and is filled in from the germline J gene. The V and J genes are TRBV20-1 and TRBJ1-2; TRBD1 matches at 7 bases. The CDR3 runs to 14 residues. CDR1 and CDR2 (germline): DFQATT, SNEGSKA (reference sequence). Trimming took 5 bases from V and 0 from J; bases not matched to a gene: 6. CDR3: CSAAYRGTNYGYTF. Partial CDR3 DNA: TGCAGTGCTGCTTACAGGGGAACTAACTATGGC.

Of note for this clone: From the germline J gene comes the end of the CDR3, since the read stops 3 residues before it. The rearrangement joins TRBV6-2 or TRBV6-3 to TRBJ2-1, with a possible D match to TRBD1 (6 bases). The ends were cut back, 0 bases at V and 6 bases at J, with 9 bases in the middle. The CDR3 is 14 amino acids. In germline, CDR1 is MNHEY, CDR2 SVGEGT. CDR3 bases read: TGTGCCAGCAGTTACTCTGAGACAGGCAATGAG. This encodes CASSYSETGNE. In full, the CDR3 is CASSYSETGNEQFF.

Comment on this clone: Coverage ceases 3 residues before the CDR3 finishes, and the germline J gene fills in the end. The chain carries TRBV7-9 and TRBJ2-5; D not certain. Germline CDR1 is SEHNR and CDR2 is FQNEAQ (reference sequence). CDR3 length: 13 amino acids. V gave up 3 bases and J gave up 2 bases, with 7 bases separating them. CDR3 DNA, as far as it was read: TGTGCCAGCAGCTTCGGTGGTCAAGAGACC. Translating gives CASSFGGQET. The entire CDR3 sequence reads CASSFGGQETQYF.

With respect to this clone: The CDR3 extends 3 residues past the end of the read, so its final part is completed from the germline J gene. V is TRBV7-9 and J is TRBJ1-1; 9 positions match TRBD1. The CDR3 loop spans 11 amino acids. The germline CDR1 and CDR2 sequences are SEHNR and FQNEAQ (reference sequence). The CDR3 loop is CATDRGETAFF. The CDR3 bases that were read are TGTGCCACGGACAGGGGCGAGACA.

About this clone: The CDR3 extends 3 residues past the end of the read, so its final part is completed from the germline J gene. The V and J genes are TRBV19 and TRBJ1-2; D unresolved. The CDR3 has 15 residues. The V gene's germline CDR1 is LNHDA and CDR2 SQIVND (reference sequence). The DNA read from the CDR3 is TGTGCCAGTCAAACTAGCGGCGGAGTGGGCAATGAC. Translated: CASQTSGGVGND. In full, the CDR3 is CASQTSGGVGNDYTF.

In regard to this clone: Compared with germline, one end of the junction differs, possibly owing to a read error. The read ends 3 residues before the CDR3 terminus; that terminus is restored from the germline J gene. The sample has other DNA sequences that encode this CDR3 too. V gene TRBV18 combines with J gene TRBJ1-3; weak D call: TRBD1 (6 bases). Germline CDR1 and CDR2: KGHSH and LQKENI. The CDR3 spans 16 residues. The part of the CDR3 DNA that was read is TGTGCCAGCTCACCATTGGACAGCCGCTCTGGAAACACT. It translates to CASSPLDSRSGNT. The CDR3, in full, reads CASSPLDSRSGNTIYF.

Of note for this clone: The missing CDR3 end, 3 residues past where the read stops, is filled in from the germline J gene. The gene calls are TRBV29-1 and TRBJ2-1; tentative D call: TRBD2 (7 bases). V shed 5 bases and J shed 8 bases, with 19 bases lying between them. In germline, CDR1 is SQVTM, CDR2 ANQGSEA. CDR3 length: 14 residues. The CDR3: CSVSRGGGFDEQFF. CDR3 DNA (partial): TGCAGCGTTTCTCGGGGCGGGGGCTTTGATGAG.

In the case of this clone: The missing CDR3 end, 3 residues past where the read stops, is filled in from the germline J gene. V usage is TRBV5-4 and J usage is TRBJ2-7, with 9 bases lining up with TRBD1. J gave up 2 bases and V 4 bases, and 4 bases lay outside the gene matches. CDR1 and CDR2 (germline): SGHNT, YYREEE (reference sequence). The CDR3 totals 14 residues. CDR3 protein: CASSLRDRAYEQYF. The sequenced part of the CDR3 DNA is TGTGCCAGCAGCCTAAGGGACAGGGCCTACGAG.

Concerning this clone itself: The sequence runs out 3 residues before the end of the CDR3; the remainder is reconstructed from the germline J gene. V and J are TRBV7-9 and TRBJ1-1, with D unresolved. V was cut by 5 bases and J by 0 bases, with 10 bases left in between. The germline V gene encodes CDR1 SEHNR and CDR2 FQNEAQ (reference sequence). The CDR3 extends over 14 amino acids. CDR3 DNA, as far as it was read: TGTGCCAGCAGCCAGGATTCCATGAACACTGAA. Its protein product is CASSQDSMNTE. In full, the CDR3 reads CASSQDSMNTEAFF.

Concerning this clone itself: Read coverage stops 3 residues before the CDR3 terminus; the germline J gene supplies the remainder. This rearrangement joins TRBV10-3 to TRBJ1-2, with D unresolved. The CDR3 consists of 12 residues. Germline values: CDR1 ENHRY, CDR2 SYGVKD. The CDR3 region is CAISESSGSYTF. The covered CDR3 bases are TGTGCCATCAGTGAATCAAGCGGGAGC.

Note on this clone: The read terminates 3 residues before the CDR3 end, so the remaining end is supplied by the germline J gene. The genes are TRBV6-2 or TRBV6-3 and TRBJ2-2; 7 bases agree with TRBD2. From germline, CDR1 is MNHEY and CDR2 SVGEGT. The V gene end was trimmed by 0 bases and the J gene end by 2 bases; junction bases not matched to a gene: 0. The CDR3 spans 15 residues. CDR3 DNA (partial): TGTGCCAGCAGTTACTCGGGACTAAACACCGGGGAG. It yields the protein CASSYSGLNTGE. The whole CDR3 protein is CASSYSGLNTGELFF.

As for this clone: The read gets to within 3 residues of the CDR3 end, and the germline J gene fills in the rest. This chain joins TRBV18 and TRBJ2-3; 7 bases fit TRBD2. Germline V gene lookup returns CDR1 KGHSH and CDR2 LQKENI. The CDR3 totals 16 residues. This CDR3 reads CASSLSRAGNGETQYF. CDR3 bases read: TGTGCCAGCTCACTAAGCCGAGCGGGGAACGGGGAGACG. Together with reference TRBV18 and TRBJ2-3, the CDR3 gives the full variable domain: NAGVMQNPRHLVRRRGQEARLRCSPMKGHSHVYWYRQLPEEGLKFMVYLQKENIIDESGMPKERFSAEFPKEGPSILRIQQVVRGDSAAYFCASSLSRAGNGETQYFGPGTRLTVL.

CDR3 sequence: CAWRASGRTYEQYF. The DNA read from the CDR3 is TGTGCCTGGAGGGCTAGCGGGAGGACATACGAG. This chain links TRBV30 with TRBJ2-7; the match to TRBD2 covers 11 bases. The CDR3 end lies 3 residues beyond the end of the read and is filled in from the germline J gene. Germline V CDR1 and CDR2: GTSNPN, SVGIG (reference sequence). Unmatched junction bases numbered 5, after V lost 3 bases and J lost 4 bases. This CDR3 region has 14 residues.

On this clone: The read falls 3 residues short of the CDR3 end, and the missing part is taken from the germline J gene. V is TRBV6-2 or TRBV6-3 and J is TRBJ1-1; D remains ambiguous. Germline V gene data show CDR1 as MNHEY and CDR2 as SVGEGT. The CDR3 is made up of 13 amino acids. Trimming took 2 bases from V and 3 from J, leaving 7 bases between them. The CDR3 is CASSYEGYTEAFF. The covered CDR3 bases are TGTGCCAGCAGTTACGAGGGCTACACTGAA.

CDR3 protein: CASSLAPGAAYEQYF. CDR3 DNA, as far as it was read: TGTGCCAGCTCCCTGGCCCCAGGGGCCGCCTACGAG. The chain joins TRBV18 to TRBJ2-7; TRBD1 might be the D (6 bases). The CDR3 end is not reached by the read, which stops 3 residues before it; the germline J gene fills it in. V dropped 6 bases and J dropped 2 bases, with 17 bases sitting between them. Germline V gene sequence: CDR1 KGHSH, CDR2 LQKENI. The CDR3 is made up of 15 amino acids.

As to this clone: The read ends 3 residues shy of where the CDR3 ends; the end is completed using the germline J gene. The V call is TRBV6-1, the J call TRBJ1-1; D not resolved. The CDR3 extends over 15 amino acids. Germline V gene sequence: CDR1 MNHNS, CDR2 SASEGT. The CDR3 DNA, read in part, is TGTGCCAGCAGTGAAGAGTGGGTCAACTACGTCGAA. Its translation is CASSEEWVNYVE. The complete CDR3 sequence is CASSEEWVNYVEAFF.

Of note for this clone: The sequenced fragment ends 3 residues before the CDR3 boundary, so the rest is inferred from the germline J gene. The chain is built from TRBV2 and TRBJ2-5; TRBD1 matches 7 bases. CDR1 and CDR2 (germline): SNHLY, FYNNEI. V was pared by 7 bases and J by 4 bases, with 12 bases of the junction left unmatched. The CDR3 is 15 residues long. The CDR3 DNA, read in part, is TGTGCCAGCAAATTTGAGGGGGCCGGCCCAGAGACC. Amino acid sequence: CASKFEGAGPET. The full-length CDR3 reads as CASKFEGAGPETQYF.

Note on this clone: The CDR3 end is not reached by the read, which stops 3 residues before it; the germline J gene fills it in. The J gene is TRBJ2-1, the V gene TRBV30; 8 positions agree with TRBD1. This CDR3 spans 14 amino acids. Looked up from germline, CDR1 is GTSNPN and CDR2 is SVGIG (reference sequence). Trimming took 1 base from V and 6 from J; bases not matched to a gene: 5. CDR3 in amino acids: CAWSEGTGTNEQFF. Partial CDR3 DNA: TGTGCCTGGAGTGAGGGGACAGGAACCAATGAG.

As to this clone: Read data end 3 residues before the CDR3 end; the end is taken from the germline J gene. V usage is TRBV5-1 and J usage is TRBJ1-2; 7 bases are a match to TRBD1. Germline-derived CDR1 and CDR2 are SGHRS and YFSETQ. The junction had 6 bases not matched to a gene; V was cut back by 0 bases and J by 4 bases. The CDR3 is 15 amino acids. The CDR3 spells CASSLGQGLAYGYTF. The CDR3 DNA, read in part, is TGCGCCAGCAGCTTGGGACAGGGTTTGGCCTATGGC.

A remark on this clone: At one boundary the junction diverges from the germline segment, which might be a read error. The CDR3 extends 3 residues past the end of the read, so its final part is completed from the germline J gene. Other DNA sequences from this sample encode an identical CDR3 as well. The V gene is TRBV6-1, the J gene TRBJ1-3; the D is unclear. The CDR3 consists of 15 residues. Germline V gene lookup returns CDR1 MNHNS and CDR2 SASEGT. CDR3 DNA (partial): TGTGCCAGCAGTGAACCGGGGAGCTCTGGAAACACA. Protein: CASSEPGSSGNT. The complete CDR3 protein is CASSEPGSSGNTIYF.

On this clone: The CDR3 extends 3 residues past the end of the read, so its final part is completed from the germline J gene. The chain has TRBV20-1 and TRBJ1-1; D is possibly TRBD1 (5 bases). This CDR3 is built from 11 residues. The germline CDR1 and CDR2 sequences are DFQATT and SNEGSKA (reference sequence). CDR3 bases read: TGCAGTGCTAGACAGGGCCCGGAA. Protein product: CSARQGPE. The full CDR3 reads CSARQGPEAFF.

Regarding this clone: The sequence runs out 3 residues before the end of the CDR3; the remainder is reconstructed from the germline J gene. The chain couples TRBV18 to TRBJ2-3, with no clear D. Germline V lookup: CDR1 KGHSH, CDR2 LQKENI. CDR3 length: 15 residues. Trimming took 8 bases from V and 0 from J, leaving 15 bases between them. Incomplete CDR3 DNA: TGTGCCAGCCCACAAGACACGCCTAGCACAGATACG. Translation gives CASPQDTPSTDT. The whole CDR3 protein is CASPQDTPSTDTQYF. Full variable domain (rest looked up from reference TRBV18 and TRBJ2-3): NAGVMQNPRHLVRRRGQEARLRCSPMKGHSHVYWYRQLPEEGLKFMVYLQKENIIDESGMPKERFSAEFPKEGPSILRIQQVVRGDSAAYFCASPQDTPSTDTQYFGPGTRLTVL.

As concerns this clone: The CDR3 is cut off 3 residues early in the read; its end comes from the germline J gene. This rearrangement joins TRBV20-1 to TRBJ2-6; D is uncertain. The CDR3 length is 14 residues. Between the trimmed V and J ends, which lost 3 bases and 2 bases, there was a span of 8 bases. CDR1 is DFQATT and CDR2 is SNEGSKA in the germline V gene (reference sequence). The CDR3 DNA, read in part, is TGCAGTGCTAGCCCCCCCGCTGGGGCCAACGTC. This codes for CSASPPAGANV. In full, the CDR3 reads CSASPPAGANVLTF.

Note on this clone: From the germline J gene comes the end of the CDR3, since the read stops 3 residues before it. The chain employs TRBV7-9 and TRBJ2-2; 9 nucleotides line up with TRBD1. Germline V lookup: CDR1 SEHNR, CDR2 FQNEAQ (reference sequence). Trimming took 4 bases from V and 3 from J; bases not matched to a gene: 0. This CDR3 spans 14 amino acids. This CDR3 is CASSWTGDTGELFF. The CDR3 DNA, read in part, is TGTGCCAGCAGCTGGACAGGGGACACCGGGGAG.